This TCR beta chain derives from a study of T cell repertoires in cytomegalovirus infection. Study background: Both CMV infection and a matching HLA type were indicated by public TCR beta signatures.

This clonotype was detected ten times or more. What it recognizes is unknown. Germline V CDR1 and CDR2: MNHNS, SASEGT. The CDR3 is made up of 16 amino acids. Losses at the gene ends were 0 bases for V and 5 bases for J; bases not matched to a gene: 9. Each CDR3 protein gets one entry after TCRdb re-called the reads with MiXCR. The data contain a few hundred thousand distinct CDR3 sequences, roughly a sixth of them seen just once; the ten biggest clones take up approximately 12%. General study results and limits: Cumulative frequency of public TCR beta families picked out carriers of CMV plus the relevant HLA. Predominance within the ex vivo response was attributable to HLA-C-restricted CMV-specific TCR beta clonotypes.

This clonotype was obtained from a human donor in good health (CMV status not recorded). Some clones in this sample may be carry-over from other donors' samples. Sequencing was carried out using PBMCs. V usage is TRBV6-1 and J usage is TRBJ2-5, with 7 bases lining up with TRBD2. CDR3 sequence (DNA): TGTGCCAGCAGTGAAGCGCAGGGAGGGGTAGGGGAGACCCAGTACTTC. This translates into CASSEAQGGVGETQYF.